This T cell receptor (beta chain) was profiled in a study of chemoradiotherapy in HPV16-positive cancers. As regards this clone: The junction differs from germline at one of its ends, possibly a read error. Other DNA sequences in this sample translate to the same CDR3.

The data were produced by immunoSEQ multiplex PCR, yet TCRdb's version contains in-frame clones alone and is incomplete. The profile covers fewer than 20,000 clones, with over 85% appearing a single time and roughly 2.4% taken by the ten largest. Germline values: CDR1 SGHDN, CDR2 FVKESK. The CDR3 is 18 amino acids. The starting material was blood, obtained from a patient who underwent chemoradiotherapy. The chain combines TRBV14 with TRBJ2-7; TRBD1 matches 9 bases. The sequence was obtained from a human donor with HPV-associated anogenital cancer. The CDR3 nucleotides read TGTGCCAGTAGCCAAGGCCCCCCCATTCGGGACAGGGCTTACGGGCAGTACTTC. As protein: CASSQGPPIRDRAYGQYF.